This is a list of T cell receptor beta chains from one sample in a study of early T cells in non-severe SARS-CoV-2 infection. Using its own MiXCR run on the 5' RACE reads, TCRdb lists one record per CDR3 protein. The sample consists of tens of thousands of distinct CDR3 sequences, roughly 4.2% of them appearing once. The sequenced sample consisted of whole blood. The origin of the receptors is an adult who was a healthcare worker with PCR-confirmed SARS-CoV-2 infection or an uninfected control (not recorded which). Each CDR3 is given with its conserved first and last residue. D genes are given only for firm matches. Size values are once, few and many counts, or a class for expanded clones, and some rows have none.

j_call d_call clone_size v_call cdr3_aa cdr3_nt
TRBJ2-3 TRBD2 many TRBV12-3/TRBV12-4 CASGTASGGPPYTQYF TGTGCCAGCGGAACGGCTAGCGGGGGGCCCCCATATACGCAGTATTTT
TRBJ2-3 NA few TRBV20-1 CSARVSRVITDTQYF TGCAGTGCTAGAGTATCCAGGGTAATCACAGATACGCAGTATTTT
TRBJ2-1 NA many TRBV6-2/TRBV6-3 CASSYLTYNEQFF TGTGCCAGCAGTTACTTAACCTACAATGAGCAGTTCTTC
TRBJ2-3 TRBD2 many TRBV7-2 CASSPSGGAADTQYF TGTGCCAGCAGCCCCAGCGGGGGGGCCGCCGATACGCAGTATTTT
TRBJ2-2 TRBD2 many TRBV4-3 CASSQSGGAGELFF TGCGCCAGCAGCCAAAGCGGGGGGGCCGGGGAGCTGTTTTTT
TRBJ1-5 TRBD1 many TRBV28 CASSPRTGDNQPQHF TGTGCCAGCAGTCCCAGGACAGGGGACAATCAGCCCCAGCATTTT
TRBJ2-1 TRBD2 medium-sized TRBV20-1 CSASGGASNEQFF TGCAGTGCCAGCGGGGGGGCCAGCAATGAGCAGTTCTTC
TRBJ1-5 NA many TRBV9 CASSLRPRDGNQPQHF TGTGCCAGCAGCCTTCGACCCAGGGACGGCAATCAGCCCCAGCATTTT
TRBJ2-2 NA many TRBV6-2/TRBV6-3 CASSPLTGELFF TGTGCCAGCAGTCCACTTACCGGGGAGCTGTTTTTT
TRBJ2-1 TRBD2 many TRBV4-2 CASSQDWRGGNEQFF TGTGCCAGCAGCCAAGATTGGCGGGGGGGCAATGAGCAGTTCTTC
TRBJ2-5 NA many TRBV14 CASSQDRRGRETQYF TGTGCCAGCAGCCAAGATCGCCGGGGGCGGGAGACCCAGTACTTC
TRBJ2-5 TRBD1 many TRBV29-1 CSVRQPGQGQETQYF TGCAGCGTTCGACAACCGGGACAGGGGCAAGAGACCCAGTACTTC
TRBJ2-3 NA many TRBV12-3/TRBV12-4 CASSLVGVTDTQYF TGTGCCAGCAGTTTGGTAGGGGTCACAGATACGCAGTATTTT
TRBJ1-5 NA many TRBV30 CAWSKGQLINQPQHF TGTGCCTGGAGCAAAGGACAACTAATTAATCAGCCCCAGCATTTT
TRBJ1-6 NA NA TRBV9 CASSVGTLNSPLHF TGTGCCAGCAGCGTGGGGACACTTAATTCACCCCTCCACTTT
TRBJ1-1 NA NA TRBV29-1 CSVDGQSTEAFF TGCAGCGTTGATGGACAGAGCACTGAAGCTTTCTTT
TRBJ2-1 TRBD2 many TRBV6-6 CASSYAALALISYNEQFF TGTGCCAGCAGTTACGCCGCACTAGCGCTGATTTCCTACAATGAGCAGTTCTTC
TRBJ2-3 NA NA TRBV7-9 CASTPLFGTQYF TGTGCCAGCACCCCTCTCTTTGGTACGCAGTATTTT
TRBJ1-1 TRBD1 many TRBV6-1 CASSGIQGVNTEAFF TGTGCCAGCAGTGGAATTCAGGGGGTGAACACTGAAGCTTTCTTT
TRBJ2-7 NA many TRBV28 CASSISGRLGTSYEQYF TGTGCCAGCAGCATCTCGGGGAGGTTGGGGACCTCCTACGAGCAGTACTTC
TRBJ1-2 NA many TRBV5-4 CASSPGVSGYTF TGTGCCAGCAGCCCGGGCGTTTCTGGCTACACCTTC
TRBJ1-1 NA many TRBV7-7 CASSLHENTEAFF TGTGCCAGCAGCCTACACGAGAACACTGAAGCTTTCTTT
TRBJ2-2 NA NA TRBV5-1 CASRFGDTGELFF TGCGCCAGCAGGTTCGGGGACACCGGGGAGCTGTTTTTT
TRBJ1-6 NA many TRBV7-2 CASSSTGAYNSPLHF TGTGCCAGCAGCTCGACGGGGGCCTATAATTCACCCCTCCACTTT
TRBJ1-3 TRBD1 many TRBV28 CASSTPGQSSGNTIYF TGTGCCAGCAGTACACCGGGACAGAGCTCTGGAAACACCATATATTTT
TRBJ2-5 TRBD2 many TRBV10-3 CAISELVAGTKETQYF TGTGCCATCAGTGAGTTGGTAGCGGGAACGAAAGAGACCCAGTACTTC
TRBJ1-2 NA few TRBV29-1 CSVDGGTNYGYTF TGCAGCGTTGACGGGGGAACGAACTATGGCTACACCTTC
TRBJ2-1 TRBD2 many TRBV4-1 CASSQDPPSGAYNEQFF TGCGCCAGCAGCCAAGACCCCCCTAGCGGGGCCTACAATGAGCAGTTCTTC
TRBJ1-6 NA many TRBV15 CATSRDPGFNSPLHF TGTGCCACCAGCAGAGATCCGGGTTTTAATTCACCCCTCCACTTT
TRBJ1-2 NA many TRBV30 CAWTQGNYGYTF TGTGCCTGGACCCAGGGGAACTATGGCTACACCTTC
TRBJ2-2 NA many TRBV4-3 CASSQITGPPTGELFF TGCGCCAGCAGCCAGATTACGGGACCCCCCACCGGGGAGCTGTTTTTT
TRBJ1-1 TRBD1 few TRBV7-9 CASSATTGYEAFF TGTGCCAGCAGCGCCACGACAGGGTATGAAGCTTTCTTT
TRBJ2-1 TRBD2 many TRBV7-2 CASRPGLAYNEQFF TGTGCCAGCAGACCTGGACTAGCCTACAATGAGCAGTTCTTC
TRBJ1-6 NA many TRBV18 CASSPAQGNSPLHF TGTGCCAGCTCACCAGCACAGGGCAATTCACCCCTCCACTTT
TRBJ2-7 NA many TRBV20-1 CSARALTESSYEQYF TGCAGTGCTAGAGCTCTCACGGAGAGCTCCTACGAGCAGTACTTC
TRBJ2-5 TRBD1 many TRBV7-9 CATGGQGVETQYF TGTGCCACGGGTGGACAGGGAGTAGAGACCCAGTACTTC
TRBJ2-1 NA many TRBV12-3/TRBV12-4 CASRRASYNEQFF TGTGCCAGCAGACGGGCTTCCTACAATGAGCAGTTCTTC
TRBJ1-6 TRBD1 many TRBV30 CAWTATGGSESYNSPLHF TGTGCCTGGACGGCGACAGGGGGCTCAGAGTCCTATAATTCACCCCTCCACTTT
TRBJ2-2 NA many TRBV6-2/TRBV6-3 CASSYLVNTGELFF TGTGCCAGCAGTTACTTGGTTAACACCGGGGAGCTGTTTTTT
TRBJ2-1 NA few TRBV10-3 CAISRTGILPDEQFF TGTGCCATCAGCCGAACAGGGATACTTCCAGATGAGCAGTTCTTC
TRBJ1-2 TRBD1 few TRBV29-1 CSVVRQGDLYGYTF TGCAGCGTTGTAAGACAGGGGGATCTCTATGGCTACACCTTC
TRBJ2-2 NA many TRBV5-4 CASSNAGTLNTGELFF TGTGCCAGCAGCAACGCCGGGACCTTGAACACCGGGGAGCTGTTTTTT
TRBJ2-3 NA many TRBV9 CASSASVKDTQYF TGTGCCAGCAGCGCCTCAGTGAAAGATACGCAGTATTTT
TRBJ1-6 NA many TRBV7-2 CASSEEGRSPLHF TGTGCCAGCAGCGAAGAGGGGAGGTCACCCCTCCACTTT
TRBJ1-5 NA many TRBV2 CASSESRGRGSNQPQHF TGTGCCAGCAGTGAATCCCGGGGGCGCGGAAGCAATCAGCCCCAGCATTTT
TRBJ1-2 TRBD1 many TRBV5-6 CASSLAGQAYGYTF TGTGCCAGCAGCTTGGCGGGACAGGCGTATGGCTACACCTTC
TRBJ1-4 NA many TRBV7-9 CASRRTAATNEKLFF TGTGCCAGCAGACGGACGGCCGCAACTAATGAAAAACTGTTTTTT
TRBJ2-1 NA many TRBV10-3 CASQGLNEQFF TGTGCCTCCCAGGGCCTCAATGAGCAGTTCTTC
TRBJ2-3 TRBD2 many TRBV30 CAWSVYAGGLADTQYF TGTGCCTGGAGTGTCTATGCGGGGGGCCTGGCGGATACGCAGTATTTT
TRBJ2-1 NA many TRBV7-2 CASSPGGGPYNEQFF TGTGCCAGCTCCCCTGGGGGGGGGCCATACAATGAGCAGTTCTTC
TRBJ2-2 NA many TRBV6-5 CASSEPRTLSTGELFF TGTGCCAGCAGTGAGCCCCGGACTCTAAGCACCGGGGAGCTGTTTTTT
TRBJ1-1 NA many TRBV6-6 CASSSQLGVNTEAFF TGTGCCAGCAGTTCTCAACTGGGGGTGAACACTGAAGCTTTCTTT
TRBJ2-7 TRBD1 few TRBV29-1 CSVTTGGRTYEQYF TGCAGCGTTACCACAGGGGGGAGGACCTACGAGCAGTACTTC
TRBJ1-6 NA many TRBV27 CASSLNQGGRSPLHF TGTGCCAGCAGTCTGAATCAGGGTGGTCGGTCACCCCTCCACTTT
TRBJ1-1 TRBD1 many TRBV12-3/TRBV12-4 CASRDRGLGMDTEAFF TGTGCCAGCAGGGACAGGGGGCTGGGAATGGACACTGAAGCTTTCTTT
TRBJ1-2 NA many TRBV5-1 CASSGDSANYGYTF TGCGCCAGCAGTGGAGACAGCGCTAACTATGGCTACACCTTC